This TCR beta chain emerged from a study of shared clonotypes between healthy human individuals. Whole-study results and caveats: Some clonotypes were shared by all four sorted-subset donors, while others were not shared. The non-shared ones had lower generation probabilities than the shared ones.

Researchers ran the assay at a deep level. Some clones are missing from TCRdb's copy, which holds only in-frame ones; the method was immunoSEQ multiplex PCR. The sample lists 800,000 to 1,200,000 clones; 75% to 80% were seen once. This clone was detected only a few times. Its cognate antigen is unknown. Per germline, CDR1 SGHTA and CDR2 FQGNSA. Trimming removed 5 bases from V and 3 bases from J; junction bases left unmatched: 3. This CDR3 spans 13 amino acids. The sequencing input was memory CD4+ T cells from PBMCs. Sample subset: CD45RA-negative fraction. The sequence derives from a young man in good health. Some clones in this sample may be carry-over from other donors' samples. This rearrangement joins TRBV7-2 to TRBJ1-1, with TRBD1 identical over 7 bases. This CDR3 reads CASSTDRDTEAFF. The DNA for the CDR3 is TGTGCCAGCAGCACAGACAGGGACACTGAAGCTTTCTTT. Using reference TRBV7-2 and TRBJ1-1 for the parts outside the CDR3, the full variable domain is GAGVSQSPSNKVTEKGKDVELRCDPISGHTALYWYRQSLGQGLEFLIYFQGNSAPDKSGLPSDRFSAERTGGSVSTLTIQRTQQEDSAVYLCASSTDRDTEAFFGQGTRLTVV.